This T cell receptor (beta chain) was documented in a study of OX40 agonist ivuxolimab in advanced cancers. Whole-study findings and limits: The study found among the lowest clonal expansion in partial responders at 0.1-3.0 mg/kg.

Systemic immunosuppression or a history of autoimmune disease excluded patients. Regarding this clone: The antigen is not known.

V was trimmed by 2 bases and J by 9 bases, leaving 14 bases between them. This CDR3 comprises 14 residues. The germline V gene encodes CDR1 SGHVS and CDR2 FQNEAQ. Only in-frame clones appear in the TCRdb table, and some are missing; sequencing was by immunoSEQ multiplex PCR. The table lists 50,000 to 75,000 clones, over 75% of them singletons. Sequenced here: CD4+ or CD8+ T cells sorted from blood, sampled in a trial of the OX40 agonist ivuxolimab. The chain uses TRBV7-8 and TRBJ2-4; D gene uncertain. The source of this sequence is an adult with an advanced solid tumor such as melanoma, head and neck, liver or kidney cancer. The CDR3 region is CASSLYGFEVIQYF. Here the CDR3 DNA reads TGTGCCAGCAGCTTATATGGGTTTGAGGTCATTCAGTACTTC.